Shown below are 16 T cell receptor beta chains from a single sample sequenced in a study of cytomegalovirus exposure and HLA in healthy donors. PCR amplification relied on 60 Vbeta primers (plus 13 Jbeta primers). The assay was immunoSEQ multiplex PCR, and TCRdb's table has in-frame clones only and misses some. The table for this sample gives about 140,000 clones. The sample consisted of PBMCs. The receptors here all came from a woman between 18 and 29 years old in good health and CMV-seronegative.

The rearrangement links TRBV9 to TRBJ1-2, with 7 bases lining up with TRBD1. The germline CDR1 and CDR2 sequences are SGDLS and YYNGEE. V was pared by 1 base and J by 3 bases, with 6 bases of the junction left unmatched. The length of the CDR3 is 15 residues. In DNA form, the CDR3 reads TGTGCCAGCAGCGTAAAGACAGGGTCCCACTATGGCTACACCTTC. Translating gives CASSVKTGSHYGYTF. The complete variable domain, with remaining parts taken from reference TRBV9 and TRBJ1-2, reads DSGVTQTPKHLITATGQRVTLRCSPRSGDLSVYWYQQSLDQGLQFLIQYYNGEERAKGNILERFSAQQFPDLHSELNLSSLELGDSALYFCASSVKTGSHYGYTFGSGTRLTVV.

V gene TRBV9 combines with J gene TRBJ2-2; no reliable D call. The CDR3 spans 16 residues. Trimming stripped 0 bases from V and 0 bases from J, with 9 bases between. Germline loops: CDR1 SGDLS, CDR2 YYNGEE. In nucleotides, the CDR3 is TGTGCCAGCAGCGTAGGTGGCGGAGCGAACACCGGGGAGCTGTTTTTT. Encoded protein: CASSVGGGANTGELFF.

This rearrangement joins TRBV6-5 to TRBJ2-5, with 8 positions matching TRBD1. The CDR3 extends over 14 amino acids. Germline assignment: CDR1 MNHEY and CDR2 SVGAGI. With 11 bases clipped from V and 3 bases from J, the junction kept 11 bases outside the gene matches. CDR3 DNA: TGTGCCGGAGGGGACGGACAGGGCGAAGAGACCCAGTACTTC. Amino acids: CAGGDGQGEETQYF.

In regard to this clone: A junction boundary mismatches the germline segment, possibly from a read error. The chain employs TRBV27 and TRBJ1-1, with D unresolved. Germline V gene sequence: CDR1 MNHEY, CDR2 SMNVEV (reference sequence). The CDR3 length is 13 residues. CDR3: CASTPSAGTEAFF. The CDR3 DNA is TGTGCTAGCACCCCCAGCGCTGGGACTGAAGCTTTCTTT.

The chain joins TRBV19 to TRBJ1-3; TRBD1 might be the D (6 bases). V gave up 1 base and J gave up 3 bases, with 13 bases separating them. CDR3 size: 16 residues. Germline V gives CDR1 LNHDA, CDR2 SQIVND (reference sequence). This CDR3 reads CASSIGYRVDGNTIYF. In nucleotides, the CDR3 is TGTGCCAGTAGTATAGGGTACAGGGTGGATGGAAACACCATATATTTT.

The V call is TRBV7-6, the J call TRBJ2-1, with TRBD1 matching 7 bases. The CDR3 totals 13 residues. CDR1 SGHVS and CDR2 FNYEAQ come from the germline V gene. Germline trimming cut 4 bases from V and 7 bases from J; bases unmatched to any gene: 4. The CDR3 DNA follows: TGTGCCAGCAGCTCGGGACAGCCGAATGAGCAGTTCTTC. Amino acids: CASSSGQPNEQFF.

The genes are TRBV28 and TRBJ2-1, with TRBD2 matching over 9 bases. V dropped 3 bases and J dropped 8; count of bases not matched to a gene: 8. Per germline, CDR1 MDHEN and CDR2 SYDVKM. The CDR3 loop spans 15 amino acids. CDR3 sequence: CASSLIAGEPDEQFF. CDR3 sequence (DNA): TGTGCCAGCAGTTTGATAGCGGGAGAGCCGGATGAGCAGTTCTTC. The whole variable domain, remainder taken from reference TRBV28 and TRBJ2-1, is DVKVTQSSRYLVKRTGEKVFLECVQDMDHENMFWYRQDPGLGLRLIYFSYDVKMKEKGDIPEGYSVSREKKERFSLILESASTNQTSMYLCASSLIAGEPDEQFFGPGTRLTVL.

J is TRBJ1-6 and V is TRBV9, with TRBD1 matching 7 bases. The germline gives CDR1 SGDLS, CDR2 YYNGEE. There are 14 residues in the CDR3. Trimming cost V 0 bases and J 14 bases; bases outside gene matches: 8. The CDR3 coding sequence is TGTGCCAGCAGCGTAGGGGACAGCCTTTCGGCCCTCCACTTT. It translates to CASSVGDSLSALHF.

V is TRBV11-3 and J is TRBJ1-2, with TRBD1 as a possible D gene (6 bases). Germline CDR1 reads SGHNT; CDR2 reads YENEEA. The CDR3 runs 15 residues. V was trimmed by 2 bases and J by 8 bases, leaving 18 bases between them. The CDR3 sequence: CASSLSGGGVSGYTF. The CDR3 DNA follows: TGTGCCAGCAGCTTAAGCGGCGGGGGCGTAAGCGGCTACACCTTC. Looking up the rest from reference TRBV11-3 and TRBJ1-2 gives the full variable domain: EAGVVQSPRYKIIEKKQPVAFWCNPISGHNTLYWYLQNLGQGPELLIRYENEEAVDDSQLPKDRFSAERLKGVDSTLKIQPAELGDSAVYLCASSLSGGGVSGYTFGSGTRLTVV.

The J gene is TRBJ2-2, the V gene TRBV6-5; D may be TRBD1 (6 bases). The V and J ends lost 7 bases and 6 bases respectively, with 12 bases between them. This CDR3 has 13 amino acids. Germline V gives CDR1 MNHEY, CDR2 SVGAGI. As DNA, the CDR3 is TGTGCCAGCACCCGGACAGTAGCCGGGGAGCTGTTTTTT. Translated: CASTRTVAGELFF.

The chain joins TRBV18 to TRBJ1-5; D not certain. The CDR3 covers 15 residues. The germline V gene encodes CDR1 KGHSH and CDR2 LQKENI. Trimming took 4 bases from V and 0 from J, leaving 10 bases between them. This CDR3 is CASSQGANSNQPQHF. The CDR3 DNA sequence: TGTGCCAGCTCACAAGGAGCGAATAGCAATCAGCCCCAGCATTTT.

The chain couples TRBV11-2 to TRBJ2-3, with 9 bases matching TRBD2. The germline V gene has CDR1 SGHAT and CDR2 FQNNGV. The CDR3 covers 17 residues. The trim removed 4 bases at V and 4 bases at J, leaving 12 bases unmatched. The CDR3 nucleotides read TGTGCCAGCAGCTCAGGCCCCGGGACTAGCCATGCAGATACGCAGTATTTT. Its protein product is CASSSGPGTSHADTQYF.

The chain couples TRBV5-4 to TRBJ2-2; no firm D call. Trimming shortened V by 1 base and J by 0 bases, and 13 bases separated the two germline ends. Germline CDR1 SGHNT, CDR2 YYREEE (reference sequence). The CDR3 sequence is 17 residues long. The CDR3: CASSLHSSAANTGELFF. The CDR3 nucleotides read TGTGCCAGCAGCTTGCATTCCAGCGCAGCGAACACCGGGGAGCTGTTTTTT.

The chain is built from TRBV28 and TRBJ1-2; 7 bases match TRBD1. V trimming: 4 bases; J trimming: 4 bases; junction bases outside the gene matches: 12. Germline values: CDR1 MDHEN, CDR2 SYDVKM. CDR3 length: 16 residues. The CDR3 spells CASSSDRALLPYGYTF. Here the CDR3 DNA reads TGTGCCAGCAGTTCCGACAGGGCTCTACTTCCCTATGGCTACACCTTC.

The chain joins TRBV27 to TRBJ1-1; TRBD1 agrees at 9 bases. The V segment lost 5 bases and the J segment 4 bases; nucleotides outside the gene matches: 5. The CDR3 totals 14 residues. CDR1 is MNHEY, CDR2 SMNVEV, per germline (reference sequence). The CDR3 DNA reads TGTGCCAGCAGTGCCGGGACAGGGCTCACTGAAGCTTTCTTT. It translates to CASSAGTGLTEAFF.

V is TRBV28 and J is TRBJ1-2; 8 positions match TRBD1. The V gene's germline CDR1 is MDHEN and CDR2 SYDVKM. J gave up 5 bases and V 4 bases, and 3 bases lay outside the gene matches. The CDR3 length is 13 residues. The CDR3 bases are TGTGCCAGCAGTTCGGGACAGGAGTATGGCTACACCTTC. It translates to CASSSGQEYGYTF.